This TCR beta chain was retrieved from a study of regulatory T cells in long-lasting Graves disease. CDR3 regions were amplified by Arm-PCR using iRepertoire HTBI primers to build TCR beta libraries. In the original analysis: Across the samples, identification revealed roughly 56 TRBV and around 13 TRBJ segments. TCRdb re-analysed the multiplex PCR reads in MiXCR, keeping a single row per CDR3 protein. These V and J calls originate from TCRdb's pipeline instead of the authors' own analysis. Altogether about 610,000 distinct CDR3 sequences are present, more than 15% being singletons, with the ten largest covering around 11%. Time point in this sample: newly diagnosed GD, antithyroid drugs for less than 3 months. The TCR library was prepared using RNA isolated from PBMCs. The CDR3 has 16 residues. Germline V lookup: CDR1 SGHRS, CDR2 YFSETQ. Trimming shortened V by 2 bases and J by 0 bases, and 12 bases separated the two germline ends.

This clonotype has ten or more counts. Antigen: not known. Study-wide results and limits: There was favoring of TRBV28, TRBJ1-2 and TRBJ2-5 in persistent disease.

The data also belong to a second study, concerning T cells in Graves' hyperthyroidism and ophthalmopathy. That paper notes: Over 18 months, lack of ophthalmopathy progression marked Graves' hyperthyroidism as stable. Primed by the HTBI set, a first-round RT-PCR was run on the TCR CDR3.

V is TRBV5-1 and J is TRBJ2-1, with unresolved D. The receptor was isolated from a man younger than 30 with Graves disease. The input for sequencing was peripheral blood mononuclear cells (PBMCs), taken at new diagnosis, from a patient treated with antithyroid drugs. The CDR3 DNA sequence: TGCGCCAGCAGCTTCACGCAGTTGAGCTCCTACAATGAGCAGTTCTTC. Its translation is CASSFTQLSSYNEQFF.